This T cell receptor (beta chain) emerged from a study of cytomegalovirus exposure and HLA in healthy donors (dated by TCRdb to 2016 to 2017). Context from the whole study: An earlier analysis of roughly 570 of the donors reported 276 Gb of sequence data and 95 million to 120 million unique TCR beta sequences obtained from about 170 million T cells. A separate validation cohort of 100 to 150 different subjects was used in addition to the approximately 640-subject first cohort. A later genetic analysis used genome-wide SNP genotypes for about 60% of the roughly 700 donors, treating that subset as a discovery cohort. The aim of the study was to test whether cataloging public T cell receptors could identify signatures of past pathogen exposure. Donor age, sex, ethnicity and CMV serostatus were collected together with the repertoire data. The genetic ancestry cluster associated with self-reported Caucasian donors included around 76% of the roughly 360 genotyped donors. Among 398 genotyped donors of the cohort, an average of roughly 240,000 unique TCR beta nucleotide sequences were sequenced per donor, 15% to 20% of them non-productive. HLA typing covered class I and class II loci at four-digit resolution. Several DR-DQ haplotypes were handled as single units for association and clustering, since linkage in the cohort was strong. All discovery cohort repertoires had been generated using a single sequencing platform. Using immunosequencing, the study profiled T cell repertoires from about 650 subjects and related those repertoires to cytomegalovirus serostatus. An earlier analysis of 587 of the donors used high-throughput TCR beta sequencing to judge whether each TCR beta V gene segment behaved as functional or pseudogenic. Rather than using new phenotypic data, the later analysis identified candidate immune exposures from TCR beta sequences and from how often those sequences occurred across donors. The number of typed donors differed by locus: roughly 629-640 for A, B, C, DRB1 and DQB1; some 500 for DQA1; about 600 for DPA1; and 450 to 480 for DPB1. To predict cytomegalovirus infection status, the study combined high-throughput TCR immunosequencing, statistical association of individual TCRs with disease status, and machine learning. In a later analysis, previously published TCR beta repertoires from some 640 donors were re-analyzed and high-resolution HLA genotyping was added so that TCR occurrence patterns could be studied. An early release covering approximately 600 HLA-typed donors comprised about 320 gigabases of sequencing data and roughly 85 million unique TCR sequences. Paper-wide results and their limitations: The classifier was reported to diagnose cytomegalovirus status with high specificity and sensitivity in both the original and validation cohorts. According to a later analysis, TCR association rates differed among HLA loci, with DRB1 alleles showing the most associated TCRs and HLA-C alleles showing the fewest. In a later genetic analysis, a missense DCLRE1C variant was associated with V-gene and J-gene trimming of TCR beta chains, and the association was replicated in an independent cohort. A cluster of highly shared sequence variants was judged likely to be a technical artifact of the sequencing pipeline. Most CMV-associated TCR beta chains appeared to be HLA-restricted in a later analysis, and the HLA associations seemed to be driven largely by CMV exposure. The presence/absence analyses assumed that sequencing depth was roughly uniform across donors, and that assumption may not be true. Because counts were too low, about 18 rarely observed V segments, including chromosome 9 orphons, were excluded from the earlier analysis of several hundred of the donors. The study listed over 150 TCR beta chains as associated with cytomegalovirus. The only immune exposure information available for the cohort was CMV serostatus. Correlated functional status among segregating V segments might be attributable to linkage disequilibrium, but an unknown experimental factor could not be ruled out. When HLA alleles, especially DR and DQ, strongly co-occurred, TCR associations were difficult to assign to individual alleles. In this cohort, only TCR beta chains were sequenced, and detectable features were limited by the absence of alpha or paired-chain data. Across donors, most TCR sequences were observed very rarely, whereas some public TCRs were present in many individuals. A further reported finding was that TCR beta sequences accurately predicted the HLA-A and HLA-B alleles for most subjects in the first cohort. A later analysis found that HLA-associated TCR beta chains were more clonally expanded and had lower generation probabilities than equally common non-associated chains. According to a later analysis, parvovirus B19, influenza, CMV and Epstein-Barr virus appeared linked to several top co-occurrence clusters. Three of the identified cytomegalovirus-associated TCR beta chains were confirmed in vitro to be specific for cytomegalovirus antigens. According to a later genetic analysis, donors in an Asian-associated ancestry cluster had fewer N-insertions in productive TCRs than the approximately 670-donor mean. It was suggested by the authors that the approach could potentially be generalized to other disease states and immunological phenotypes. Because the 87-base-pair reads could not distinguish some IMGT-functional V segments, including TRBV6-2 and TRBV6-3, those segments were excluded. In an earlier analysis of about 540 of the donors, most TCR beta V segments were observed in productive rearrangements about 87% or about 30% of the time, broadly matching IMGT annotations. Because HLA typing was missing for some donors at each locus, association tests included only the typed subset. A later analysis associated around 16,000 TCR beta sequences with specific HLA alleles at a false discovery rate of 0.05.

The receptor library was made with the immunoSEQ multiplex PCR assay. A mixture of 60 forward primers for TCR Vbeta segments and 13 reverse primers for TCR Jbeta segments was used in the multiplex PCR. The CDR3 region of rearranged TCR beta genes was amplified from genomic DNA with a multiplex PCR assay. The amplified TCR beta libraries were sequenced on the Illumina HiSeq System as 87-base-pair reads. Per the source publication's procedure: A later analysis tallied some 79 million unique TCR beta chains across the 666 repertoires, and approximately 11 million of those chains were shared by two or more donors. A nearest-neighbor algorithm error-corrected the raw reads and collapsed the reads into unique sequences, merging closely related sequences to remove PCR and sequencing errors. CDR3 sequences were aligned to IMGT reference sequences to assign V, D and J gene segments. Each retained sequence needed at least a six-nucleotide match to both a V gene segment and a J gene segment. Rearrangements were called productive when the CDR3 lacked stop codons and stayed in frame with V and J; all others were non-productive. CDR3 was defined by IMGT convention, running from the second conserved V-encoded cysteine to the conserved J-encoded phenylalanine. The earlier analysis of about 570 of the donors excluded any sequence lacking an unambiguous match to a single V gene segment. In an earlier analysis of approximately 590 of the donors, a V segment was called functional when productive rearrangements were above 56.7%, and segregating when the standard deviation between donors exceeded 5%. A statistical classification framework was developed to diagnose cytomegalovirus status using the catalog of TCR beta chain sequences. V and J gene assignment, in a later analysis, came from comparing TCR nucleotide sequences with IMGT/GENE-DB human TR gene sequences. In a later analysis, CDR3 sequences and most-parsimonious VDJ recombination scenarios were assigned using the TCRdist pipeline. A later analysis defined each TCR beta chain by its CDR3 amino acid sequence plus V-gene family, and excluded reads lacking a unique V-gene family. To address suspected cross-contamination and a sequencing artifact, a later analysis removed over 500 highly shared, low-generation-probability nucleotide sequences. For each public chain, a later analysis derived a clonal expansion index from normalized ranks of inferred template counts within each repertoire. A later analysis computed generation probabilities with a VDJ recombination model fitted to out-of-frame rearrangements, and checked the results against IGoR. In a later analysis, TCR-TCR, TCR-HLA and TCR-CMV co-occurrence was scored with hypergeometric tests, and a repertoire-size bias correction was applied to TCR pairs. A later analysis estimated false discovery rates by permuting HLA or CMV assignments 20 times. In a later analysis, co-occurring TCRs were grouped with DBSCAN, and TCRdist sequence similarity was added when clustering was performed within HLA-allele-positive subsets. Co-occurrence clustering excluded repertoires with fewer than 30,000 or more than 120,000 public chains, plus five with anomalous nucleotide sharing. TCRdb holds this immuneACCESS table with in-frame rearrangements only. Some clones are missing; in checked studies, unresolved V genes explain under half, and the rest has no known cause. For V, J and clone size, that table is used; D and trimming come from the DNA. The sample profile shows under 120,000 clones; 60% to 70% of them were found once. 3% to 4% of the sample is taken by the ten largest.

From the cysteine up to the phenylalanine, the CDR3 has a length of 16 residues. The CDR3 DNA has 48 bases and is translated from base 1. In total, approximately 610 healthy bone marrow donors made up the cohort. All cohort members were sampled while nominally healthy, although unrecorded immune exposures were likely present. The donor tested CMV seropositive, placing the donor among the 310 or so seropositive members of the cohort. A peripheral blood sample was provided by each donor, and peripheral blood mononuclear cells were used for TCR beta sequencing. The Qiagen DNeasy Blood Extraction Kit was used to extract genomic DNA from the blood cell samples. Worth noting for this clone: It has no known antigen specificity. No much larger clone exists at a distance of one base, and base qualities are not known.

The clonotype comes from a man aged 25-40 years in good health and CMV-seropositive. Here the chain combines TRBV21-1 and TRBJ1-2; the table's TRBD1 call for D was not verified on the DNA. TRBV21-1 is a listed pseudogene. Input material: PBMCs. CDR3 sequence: CASSKAGTGSNYGYTF. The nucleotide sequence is TGTGCCAGCAGCAAAGCTGGGACAGGGAGTAACTATGGCTACACCTTC.